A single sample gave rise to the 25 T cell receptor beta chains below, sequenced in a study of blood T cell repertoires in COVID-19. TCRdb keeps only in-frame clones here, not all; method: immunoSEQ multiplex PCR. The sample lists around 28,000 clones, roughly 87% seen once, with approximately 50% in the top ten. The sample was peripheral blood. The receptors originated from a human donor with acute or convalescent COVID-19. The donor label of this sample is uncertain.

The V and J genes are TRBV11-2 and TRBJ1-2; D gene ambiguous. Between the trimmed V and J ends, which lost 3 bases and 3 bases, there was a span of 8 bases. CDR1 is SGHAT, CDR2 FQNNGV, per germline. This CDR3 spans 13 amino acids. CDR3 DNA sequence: TGTGCCAGCAGCTTTACAGACGACTATGGCTACACCTTC. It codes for CASSFTDDYGYTF.

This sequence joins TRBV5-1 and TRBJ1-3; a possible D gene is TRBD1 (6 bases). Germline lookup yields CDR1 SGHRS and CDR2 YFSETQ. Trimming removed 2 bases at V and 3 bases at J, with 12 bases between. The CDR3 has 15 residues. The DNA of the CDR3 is TGCGCCAGCAGCTTACACACAGGGTTTGGAAACACCATATATTTT. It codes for CASSLHTGFGNTIYF.

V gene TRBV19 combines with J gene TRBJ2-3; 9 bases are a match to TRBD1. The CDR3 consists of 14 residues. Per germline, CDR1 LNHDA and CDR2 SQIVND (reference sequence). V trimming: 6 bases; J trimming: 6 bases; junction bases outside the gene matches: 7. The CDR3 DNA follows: TGTGCCAGTAGGGACAGGGGTGGTGTGGATACGCAGTATTTT. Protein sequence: CASRDRGGVDTQYF.

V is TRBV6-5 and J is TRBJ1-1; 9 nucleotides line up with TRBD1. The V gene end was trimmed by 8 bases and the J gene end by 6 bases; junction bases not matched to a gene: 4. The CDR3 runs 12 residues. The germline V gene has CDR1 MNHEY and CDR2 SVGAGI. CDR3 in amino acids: CASGTGSSEAFF. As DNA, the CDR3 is TGTGCCAGCGGGACAGGGTCGTCTGAAGCTTTCTTT.

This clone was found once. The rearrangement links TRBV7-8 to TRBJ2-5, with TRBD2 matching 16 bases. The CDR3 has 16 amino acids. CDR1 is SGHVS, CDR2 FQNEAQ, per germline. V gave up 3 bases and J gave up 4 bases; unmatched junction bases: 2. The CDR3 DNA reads TGTGCCAGCAGCTTGGGACTAGCGGGAGGGACAGAGACCCAGTACTTC. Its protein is CASSLGLAGGTETQYF.

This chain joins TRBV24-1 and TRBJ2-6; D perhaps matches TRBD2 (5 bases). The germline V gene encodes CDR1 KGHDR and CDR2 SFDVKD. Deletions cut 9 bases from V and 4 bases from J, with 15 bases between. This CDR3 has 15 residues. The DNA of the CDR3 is TGTGCCACCCCGTCGGAGGAAGGGGGGGCCAACGTCCTGACTTTC. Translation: CATPSEEGGANVLTF.

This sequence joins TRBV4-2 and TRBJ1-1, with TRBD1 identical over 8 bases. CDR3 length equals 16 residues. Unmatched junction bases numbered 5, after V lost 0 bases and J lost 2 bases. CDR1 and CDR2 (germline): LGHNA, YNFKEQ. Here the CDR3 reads CASSQDWQGANTEAFF. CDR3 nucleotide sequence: TGTGCCAGCAGCCAAGATTGGCAGGGGGCTAACACTGAAGCTTTCTTT.

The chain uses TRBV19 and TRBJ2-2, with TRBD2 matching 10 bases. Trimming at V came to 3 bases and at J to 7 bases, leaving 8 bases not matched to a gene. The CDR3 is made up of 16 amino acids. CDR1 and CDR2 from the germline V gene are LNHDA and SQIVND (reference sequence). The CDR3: CASSISLAGADGELFF. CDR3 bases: TGTGCCAGTAGTATTAGTCTAGCGGGGGCGGACGGGGAGCTGTTTTTT.

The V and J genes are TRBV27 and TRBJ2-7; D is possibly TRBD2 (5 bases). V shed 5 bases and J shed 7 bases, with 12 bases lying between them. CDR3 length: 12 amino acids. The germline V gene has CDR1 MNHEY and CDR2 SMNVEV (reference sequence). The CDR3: CASSHGRGEQYV. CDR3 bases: TGTGCCAGCAGTCACGGTCGGGGAGAGCAGTACGTC.

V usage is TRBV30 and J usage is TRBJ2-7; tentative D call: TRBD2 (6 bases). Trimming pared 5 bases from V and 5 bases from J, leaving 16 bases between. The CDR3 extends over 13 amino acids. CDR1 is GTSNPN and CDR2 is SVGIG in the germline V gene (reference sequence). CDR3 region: CAWLPAGLNEQYF. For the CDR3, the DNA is TGTGCCTGGCTCCCCGCGGGGTTGAACGAGCAGTACTTC. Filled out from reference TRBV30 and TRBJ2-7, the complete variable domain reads SQTIHQWPATLVQPVGSPLSLECTVEGTSNPNLYWYRQAAGRGLQLLFYSVGIGQISSEVPQNLSASRPQDRQFILSSKKLLLSDSGFYLCAWLPAGLNEQYFGPGTRLTVT.

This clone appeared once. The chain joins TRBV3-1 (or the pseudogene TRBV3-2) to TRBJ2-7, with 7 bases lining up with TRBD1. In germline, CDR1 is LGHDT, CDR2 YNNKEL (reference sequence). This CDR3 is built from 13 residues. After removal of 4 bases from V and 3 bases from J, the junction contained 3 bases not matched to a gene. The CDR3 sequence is CASSLGTVYEQYF. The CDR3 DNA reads TGTGCCAGCAGCCTAGGGACAGTCTACGAGCAGTACTTC.

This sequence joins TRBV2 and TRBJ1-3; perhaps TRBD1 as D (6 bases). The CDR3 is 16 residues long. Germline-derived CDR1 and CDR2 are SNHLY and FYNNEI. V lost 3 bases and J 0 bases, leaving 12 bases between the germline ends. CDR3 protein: CASSDLQGSSGNTIYF. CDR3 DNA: TGTGCCAGCAGTGACCTCCAGGGGAGCTCTGGAAACACCATATATTTT.

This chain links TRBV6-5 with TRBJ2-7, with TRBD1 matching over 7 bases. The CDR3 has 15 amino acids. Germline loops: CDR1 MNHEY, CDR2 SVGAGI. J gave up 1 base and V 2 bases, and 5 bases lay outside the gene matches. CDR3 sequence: CASSYTQTGSYEQYF. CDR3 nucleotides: TGTGCCAGCAGTTACACCCAGACAGGGTCCTACGAGCAGTACTTC.

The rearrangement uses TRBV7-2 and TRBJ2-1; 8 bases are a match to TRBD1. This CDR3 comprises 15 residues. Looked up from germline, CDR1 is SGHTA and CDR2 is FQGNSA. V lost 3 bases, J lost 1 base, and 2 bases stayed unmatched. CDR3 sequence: CASSFDRGSYNEQFF. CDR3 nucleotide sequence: TGTGCCAGCAGCTTCGACAGGGGATCCTACAATGAGCAGTTCTTC.

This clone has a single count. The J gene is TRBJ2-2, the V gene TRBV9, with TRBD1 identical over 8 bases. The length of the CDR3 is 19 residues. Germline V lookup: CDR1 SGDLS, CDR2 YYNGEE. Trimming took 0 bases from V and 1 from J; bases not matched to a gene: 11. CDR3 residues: CASSVVRNADRVNTGELFF. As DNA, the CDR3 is TGTGCCAGCAGCGTAGTAAGGAATGCGGACAGGGTGAACACCGGGGAGCTGTTTTTT.

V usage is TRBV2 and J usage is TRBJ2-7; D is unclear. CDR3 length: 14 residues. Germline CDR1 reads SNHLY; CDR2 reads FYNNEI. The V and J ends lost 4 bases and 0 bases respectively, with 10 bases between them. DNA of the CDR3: TGTGCCAGCAGTGGAGGATCACTCTCCTACGAGCAGTACTTC. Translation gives CASSGGSLSYEQYF.

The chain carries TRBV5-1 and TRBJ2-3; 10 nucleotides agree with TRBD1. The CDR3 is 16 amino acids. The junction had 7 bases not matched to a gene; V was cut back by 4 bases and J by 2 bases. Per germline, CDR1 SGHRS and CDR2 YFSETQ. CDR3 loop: CASSPGTGVNTDTQYF. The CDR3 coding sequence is TGCGCCAGCAGCCCCGGGACAGGGGTCAACACAGATACGCAGTATTTT.

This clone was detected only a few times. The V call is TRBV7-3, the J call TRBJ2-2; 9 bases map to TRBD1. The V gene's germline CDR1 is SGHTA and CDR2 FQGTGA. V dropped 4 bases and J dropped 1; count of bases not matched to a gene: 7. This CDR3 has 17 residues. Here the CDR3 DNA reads TGTGCCAGCAGCTACCAGACAGGGGGACTGAACACCGGGGAGCTGTTTTTT. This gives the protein CASSYQTGGLNTGELFF.

CDR3 DNA sequence: TGTGCCAGCAGCAAAGCGGGGGGCACAGATACGCAGTATTTT. Its translation is CASSKAGGTDTQYF. This chain links TRBV6-6 with TRBJ2-3, with 8 bases fitting TRBD2. Germline V gives CDR1 MNHNY, CDR2 SVGAGI (reference sequence). Germline trimming cut 6 bases from V and 1 base from J; bases unmatched to any gene: 3. This CDR3 has 14 amino acids.

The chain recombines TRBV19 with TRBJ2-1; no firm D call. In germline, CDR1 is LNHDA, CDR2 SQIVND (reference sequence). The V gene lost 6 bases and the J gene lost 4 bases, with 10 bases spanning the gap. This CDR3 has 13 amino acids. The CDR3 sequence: CASSTIRYNEQFF. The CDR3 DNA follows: TGTGCCAGTAGCACTATAAGGTACAATGAGCAGTTCTTC.

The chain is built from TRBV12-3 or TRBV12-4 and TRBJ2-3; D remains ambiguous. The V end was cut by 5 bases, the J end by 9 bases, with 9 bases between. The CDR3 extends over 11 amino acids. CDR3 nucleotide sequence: TGTGCCAGCAGTGCGCTGTGGACGCAGTATTTT. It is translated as CASSALWTQYF.

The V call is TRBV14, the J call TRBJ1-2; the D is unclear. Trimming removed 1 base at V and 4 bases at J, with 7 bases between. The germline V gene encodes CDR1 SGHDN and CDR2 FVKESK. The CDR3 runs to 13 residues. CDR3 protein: CASSQVRSYGYTF. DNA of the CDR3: TGTGCCAGCAGCCAAGTCCGTAGCTATGGCTACACCTTC.

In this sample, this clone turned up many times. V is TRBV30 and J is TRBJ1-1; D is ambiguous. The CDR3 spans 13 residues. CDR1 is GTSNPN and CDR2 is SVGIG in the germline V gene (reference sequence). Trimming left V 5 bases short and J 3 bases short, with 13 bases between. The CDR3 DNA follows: TGTGCCTGGGGGCGAGGATTCTACACTGAAGCTTTCTTT. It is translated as CAWGRGFYTEAFF.

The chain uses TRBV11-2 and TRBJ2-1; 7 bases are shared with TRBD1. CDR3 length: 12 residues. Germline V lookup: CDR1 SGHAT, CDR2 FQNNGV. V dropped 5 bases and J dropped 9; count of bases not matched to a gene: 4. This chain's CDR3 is CASSTTGIEQFF. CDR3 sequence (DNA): TGTGCCAGCAGCACGACAGGGATTGAGCAGTTCTTC.

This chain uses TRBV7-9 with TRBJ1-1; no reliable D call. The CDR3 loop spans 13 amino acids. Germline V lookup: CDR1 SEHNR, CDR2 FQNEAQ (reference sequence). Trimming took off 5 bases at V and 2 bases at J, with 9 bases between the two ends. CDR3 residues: CASSPGRNTEAFF. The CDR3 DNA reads TGTGCCAGCAGCCCCGGGAGAAACACTGAAGCTTTCTTT.